Below are 14 T cell receptor beta chains sequenced from a single sample in a study of blood T cell repertoires in COVID-19. The repertoire was sequenced with immunoSEQ multiplex PCR; TCRdb's copy has only in-frame clones and lacks some. The repertoire holds around 100,000 clones, with about nine tenths as singletons. Source material: peripheral blood. Source of these receptors: a man aged 45-65 years with acute or convalescent COVID-19.

The gene calls are TRBV28 and TRBJ2-7; 10 nucleotides line up with TRBD2. CDR3 length: 16 residues. The V gene's germline CDR1 is MDHEN and CDR2 SYDVKM. V was pared by 5 bases and J by 3 bases, with 10 bases of the junction left unmatched. For the CDR3, the DNA is TGTGCCAGCAGTCATAATCTTATAGCGGGAGGCTACGAGCAGTACTTC. Its translation is CASSHNLIAGGYEQYF.

The chain joins TRBV5-5 to TRBJ1-5, with D tentatively TRBD1 (6 bases). From germline, CDR1 is SGHKS and CDR2 YYEKEE (reference sequence). The CDR3 consists of 15 residues. Trimming shortened V by 0 bases and J by 6 bases, and 13 bases separated the two germline ends. The CDR3 is CASSLVEQGSQPQHF. Written as DNA, the CDR3 is TGTGCCAGCAGCTTGGTTGAACAGGGTAGTCAGCCCCAGCATTTT.

The chain links TRBV13 to TRBJ2-3, with 9 bases matching TRBD2. Germline V CDR1 and CDR2: PRHDT, FYEKMQ (reference sequence). This CDR3 is 18 amino acids long. The J segment lost 0 bases and the V segment lost 1 base, leaving 8 bases of the junction unmatched. The chain's CDR3 is CASSLDLAGPPSTDTQYF. As DNA, the CDR3 is TGTGCCAGCAGCTTAGACCTAGCGGGGCCTCCTAGCACAGATACGCAGTATTTT.

This chain links TRBV7-2 with TRBJ2-7; 11 bases align to TRBD1. Per germline, CDR1 SGHTA and CDR2 FQGNSA. The CDR3 totals 17 residues. The V and J ends lost 5 bases and 7 bases, in that order; junction bases with no gene match: 16. CDR3 in DNA: TGTGCCAGCAGCGCCGTGGGTTATCGGACAGGGGGCTTGGAGCAGTACTTC. It specifies CASSAVGYRTGGLEQYF.

The J gene is TRBJ2-2, the V gene TRBV9; the match to TRBD2 covers 7 bases. Germline V gene data show CDR1 as SGDLS and CDR2 as YYNGEE. The CDR3 covers 22 residues. V lost 3 bases and J lost 0; bases outside the gene matches: 23. This CDR3 is CASSAQPGLSESPRSNTGELFF. CDR3 bases: TGTGCCAGCAGCGCCCAGCCGGGACTATCGGAGAGCCCTAGATCGAACACCGGGGAGCTGTTTTTT. Full variable domain (missing parts from reference TRBV9 and TRBJ2-2): DSGVTQTPKHLITATGQRVTLRCSPRSGDLSVYWYQQSLDQGLQFLIQYYNGEERAKGNILERFSAQQFPDLHSELNLSSLELGDSALYFCASSAQPGLSESPRSNTGELFFGEGSRLTVL.

This clone was detected only a few times. CDR3 bases: TGCAGCGTTTTATTAGCCGGAGGGCCGAATGAGCAGTTCTTC. It codes for CSVLLAGGPNEQFF. This chain links TRBV29-1 with TRBJ2-1, with D perhaps matching TRBD2 (6 bases). Trimming took 5 bases from V and 7 from J, leaving 18 bases between them. From germline, CDR1 is SQVTM and CDR2 ANQGSEA. This CDR3 has 14 residues.

The rearrangement links TRBV7-6 to TRBJ2-7; D is uncertain. CDR3 length equals 13 residues. CDR1 is SGHVS, CDR2 FNYEAQ, per germline. Trimming pared 0 bases from V and 0 bases from J, leaving 3 bases between. In DNA, the CDR3 is TGTGCCAGCAGCTTAGCCCGCTCCTACGAGCAGTACTTC. Translated, it gives CASSLARSYEQYF.

This clone was detected once. This rearrangement joins TRBV6-5 to TRBJ2-2; TRBD1 agrees at 10 bases. This CDR3 has 13 residues. With 6 bases clipped from V and 5 bases from J, the junction kept 0 bases outside the gene matches. CDR1 is MNHEY, CDR2 SVGAGI, per germline. The CDR3 here is CASRDRGTGELFF. CDR3 nucleotides: TGTGCCAGCAGGGACAGGGGGACCGGGGAGCTGTTTTTT.

In its sample, this clone was seen once. V is TRBV6-5 and J is TRBJ2-3, with D unclear. The CDR3 has 12 residues. Per germline, CDR1 MNHEY and CDR2 SVGAGI. V was shortened by 2 bases and J by 6 bases, with 6 bases between the two germline ends. The CDR3, as DNA: TGTGCCAGCAGTTACAATGCGGATACGCAGTATTTT. It translates to CASSYNADTQYF.

The chain couples TRBV19 to TRBJ1-4; no clear D gene. V dropped 11 bases and J dropped 6 bases, with 16 bases sitting between them. This CDR3 has 13 residues. The V gene's germline CDR1 is LNHDA and CDR2 SQIVND (reference sequence). CDR3 loop: CAGRRRVDEKLFF. The CDR3 DNA reads as TGTGCCGGCCGGAGGAGGGTTGATGAAAAACTGTTTTTT.

The chain has TRBV4-1 and TRBJ1-5; D unclear. In germline, CDR1 is MGHRA, CDR2 YSYEKL. Trimming removed 0 bases from V and 0 bases from J, with 6 bases in between. The CDR3 length is 15 residues. CDR3 sequence (DNA): TGCGCCAGCAGCCAAGACCCTTATAGCAATCAGCCCCAGCATTTT. Protein product: CASSQDPYSNQPQHF.

This clone was observed once. This chain joins TRBV11-2 and TRBJ2-2; TRBD1 matches 10 bases. V trimming: 2 bases; J trimming: 0 bases; junction bases outside the gene matches: 3. The CDR3 spans 17 residues. Germline CDR1 reads SGHAT; CDR2 reads FQNNGV. DNA of the CDR3: TGTGCCAGCAGCTTACCTGGACAGGGGGCGAACACCGGGGAGCTGTTTTTT. Translated, it gives CASSLPGQGANTGELFF.

This chain joins TRBV19 and TRBJ2-3, with 8 bases matching TRBD2. V shed 2 bases, J shed 5 bases, and the junction held 9 bases outside the gene matches. The CDR3 has 16 residues. Germline V gene data show CDR1 as LNHDA and CDR2 as SQIVND (reference sequence). The chain's CDR3 is CASSISGSGIGDTQYF. CDR3 coding DNA: TGTGCCAGTAGTATATCAGGTAGCGGGATTGGAGATACGCAGTATTTT.

The genes are TRBV12-5 and TRBJ2-5; TRBD2 is a possible D gene (6 bases). This CDR3 is built from 19 residues. In germline, CDR1 is LGHNT, CDR2 FRNRAP. V was trimmed by 0 bases and J by 2 bases, leaving 22 bases between them. The CDR3: CASGLVGRGTGTQQETQYF. Written as DNA, the CDR3 is TGTGCTAGTGGTTTGGTAGGTCGAGGGACCGGGACTCAACAAGAGACCCAGTACTTC.